These T cell receptor beta chains were read from a single sample in a study of Ad26.COV2.S vaccination and SARS-CoV-2 variants. Data came from immunoSEQ multiplex PCR; TCRdb stores just in-frame clones and leaves some out. The sample shows roughly 320,000 clones, around 86% of them seen only once. This specimen consisted of peripheral blood, obtained in a trial of Ad26.COV2.S vaccine versus placebo. These receptors were obtained from a person aged 18-65 years who received the Ad26.COV2.S COVID-19 vaccine or a placebo. CDR3s include the opening cysteine and the closing phenylalanine or tryptophan. The D gene is left open where the match is weak. Not every row has a clone size; where given, it reads once, few, many or a size class.

v_call: TRBV27; clone_size: .; cdr3_length: 16; j_call: TRBJ1-1; d_call: .; cdr3_aa: CASSPRRGGDDTEAFF; cdr3_nt: TGTGCCAGCAGTCCACGTAGGGGGGGCGATGACACTGAAGCTTTCTTT
v_call: TRBV2; clone_size: .; cdr3_length: 14; j_call: TRBJ2-1; d_call: TRBD2; cdr3_aa: CASMRLANYNEQFF; cdr3_nt: TGTGCCAGCATGAGACTAGCGAACTACAATGAGCAGTTCTTC
v_call: TRBV5-4; clone_size: .; cdr3_length: 14; j_call: TRBJ1-1; d_call: TRBD1; cdr3_aa: CASSFGTGITEAFF; cdr3_nt: TGTGCCAGCAGCTTCGGGACAGGGATAACTGAAGCTTTCTTT
v_call: TRBV27; clone_size: .; cdr3_length: 15; j_call: TRBJ1-2; d_call: TRBD1; cdr3_aa: CASSLTGQGTYGYTF; cdr3_nt: TGTGCCAGCAGTCTCACGGGACAGGGTACCTATGGCTACACCTTC
v_call: TRBV18; clone_size: many; cdr3_length: 13; j_call: TRBJ1-2; d_call: .; cdr3_aa: CASSPDSTYGYTF; cdr3_nt: TGTGCCAGCTCACCAGACAGTACCTATGGCTACACCTTC
v_call: TRBV3-1/TRBV3-2; clone_size: .; cdr3_length: 15; j_call: TRBJ1-2; d_call: .; cdr3_aa: CASSQEEWSDYGYTF; cdr3_nt: TGTGCCAGCAGCCAAGAAGAATGGAGCGACTATGGCTACACCTTC
v_call: TRBV6-5; clone_size: .; cdr3_length: 14; j_call: TRBJ1-2; d_call: TRBD1; cdr3_aa: CASRRPGQGRGYTF; cdr3_nt: TGTGCCAGCAGGCGACCGGGACAGGGACGTGGCTACACCTTC
v_call: TRBV4-1; clone_size: .; cdr3_length: 12; j_call: TRBJ1-2; d_call: .; cdr3_aa: CASSLGPRGYTF; cdr3_nt: TGCGCCAGCAGCCTCGGCCCCCGAGGCTACACCTTC
v_call: TRBV19; clone_size: .; cdr3_length: 16; j_call: TRBJ1-5; d_call: .; cdr3_aa: CASSIGQPYSNQPQHF; cdr3_nt: TGTGCCAGTAGTATAGGGCAGCCATATAGCAATCAGCCCCAGCATTTT
v_call: TRBV5-1; clone_size: once; cdr3_length: 15; j_call: TRBJ2-5; d_call: TRBD1; cdr3_aa: CASSLAGQGSETQYF; cdr3_nt: TGCGCCAGCAGCTTGGCTGGACAGGGTTCGGAGACCCAGTACTTC
v_call: TRBV4-2; clone_size: .; cdr3_length: 16; j_call: TRBJ2-3; d_call: TRBD2; cdr3_aa: CASSQGSGTSTDTQYF; cdr3_nt: TGTGCCAGCAGCCAAGGGAGCGGGACTAGCACAGATACGCAGTATTTT
v_call: TRBV12-3/TRBV12-4; clone_size: .; cdr3_length: 13; j_call: TRBJ1-2; d_call: .; cdr3_aa: CASSFQEFYGYTF; cdr3_nt: TGTGCCAGCAGTTTTCAGGAATTCTATGGCTACACCTTC
v_call: TRBV6-1; clone_size: .; cdr3_length: 14; j_call: TRBJ1-4; d_call: .; cdr3_aa: CASSESTANEKLFF; cdr3_nt: TGTGCCAGCAGTGAAAGTACAGCGAATGAAAAACTGTTTTTT
v_call: TRBV28; clone_size: .; cdr3_length: 16; j_call: TRBJ1-2; d_call: .; cdr3_aa: CASSPGKTGFSRGYTF; cdr3_nt: TGTGCCAGCAGCCCAGGGAAGACAGGATTTTCCCGTGGCTACACCTTC
v_call: TRBV5-6; clone_size: once; cdr3_length: 14; j_call: TRBJ1-5; d_call: TRBD1; cdr3_aa: CASSFLTGDQPQHF; cdr3_nt: TGTGCCAGCAGCTTCTTAACAGGGGATCAGCCCCAGCATTTT
v_call: TRBV27; clone_size: .; cdr3_length: 11; j_call: TRBJ2-7; d_call: .; cdr3_aa: CASSFLGEQYF; cdr3_nt: TGTGCCAGCAGCTTTCTTGGGGAGCAGTACTTC
v_call: TRBV6-4; clone_size: .; cdr3_length: 15; j_call: TRBJ2-7; d_call: TRBD1; cdr3_aa: CASSAGTGDLYEQYF; cdr3_nt: TGTGCCAGCAGTGCGGGGACAGGGGACCTATACGAGCAGTACTTC
v_call: TRBV7-3; clone_size: .; cdr3_length: 14; j_call: TRBJ2-3; d_call: .; cdr3_aa: CASSLIGGTDTQYF; cdr3_nt: TGTGCCAGCAGCTTAATTGGGGGCACAGATACGCAGTATTTT
v_call: TRBV12-5; clone_size: .; cdr3_length: 13; j_call: TRBJ1-1; d_call: .; cdr3_aa: CATAEVVNTEAFF; cdr3_nt: TGTGCTACAGCAGAGGTGGTGAACACTGAAGCTTTCTTT
v_call: TRBV19; clone_size: .; cdr3_length: 15; j_call: TRBJ1-2; d_call: TRBD1; cdr3_aa: CASSISGQGNYGYTF; cdr3_nt: TGTGCCAGTAGTATATCGGGACAGGGGAACTATGGCTACACCTTC
v_call: TRBV7-2; clone_size: .; cdr3_length: 14; j_call: TRBJ2-1; d_call: .; cdr3_aa: CASSLTRDYNEQFF; cdr3_nt: TGTGCCAGCAGCTTAACTAGGGACTACAATGAGCAGTTCTTC
v_call: TRBV19; clone_size: .; cdr3_length: 16; j_call: TRBJ1-1; d_call: TRBD1; cdr3_aa: CASPPRGQGVNTEAFF; cdr3_nt: TGTGCCAGCCCCCCCAGAGGACAGGGGGTTAACACTGAAGCTTTCTTT
v_call: TRBV30; clone_size: .; cdr3_length: 15; j_call: TRBJ1-4; d_call: TRBD1; cdr3_aa: CAWRTPGGTNEKLFF; cdr3_nt: TGTGCCTGGAGGACCCCAGGGGGCACTAATGAAAAACTGTTTTTT
v_call: TRBV10-3; clone_size: .; cdr3_length: 13; j_call: TRBJ2-7; d_call: TRBD2; cdr3_aa: CAIRRDYDYEQYF; cdr3_nt: TGTGCCATCAGACGGGACTACGACTACGAGCAGTACTTC
v_call: TRBV5-5; clone_size: .; cdr3_length: 14; j_call: TRBJ1-2; d_call: .; cdr3_aa: CASTHGGTNYGYTF; cdr3_nt: TGTGCCAGCACCCACGGGGGGACTAACTATGGCTACACCTTC
v_call: TRBV30; clone_size: .; cdr3_length: 14; j_call: TRBJ1-6; d_call: .; cdr3_aa: CAWSVRRGDSPLHF; cdr3_nt: TGTGCCTGGAGTGTACGCAGGGGTGATTCACCCCTCCACTTT
v_call: TRBV2; clone_size: .; cdr3_length: 13; j_call: TRBJ1-1; d_call: .; cdr3_aa: CASRAGLSTEAFF; cdr3_nt: TGTGCCAGCAGGGCAGGTTTAAGCACTGAAGCTTTCTTT
v_call: TRBV12-3/TRBV12-4; clone_size: .; cdr3_length: 13; j_call: TRBJ2-1; d_call: .; cdr3_aa: CASSLEDLQEQFF; cdr3_nt: TGTGCCAGCAGTTTAGAGGACCTGCAGGAGCAGTTCTTC
v_call: TRBV4-3; clone_size: .; cdr3_length: 16; j_call: TRBJ2-1; d_call: .; cdr3_aa: CASSQDTGGDYNEQFF; cdr3_nt: TGCGCCAGCAGCCAAGATACGGGCGGAGATTACAATGAGCAGTTCTTC
v_call: TRBV6-5; clone_size: .; cdr3_length: 13; j_call: TRBJ2-1; d_call: TRBD1; cdr3_aa: CASRPGTGSEQFF; cdr3_nt: TGTGCCAGCAGGCCCGGGACAGGGTCTGAGCAGTTCTTC
v_call: TRBV29-1; clone_size: .; cdr3_length: 13; j_call: TRBJ1-1; d_call: .; cdr3_aa: CSVERRLNTEAFF; cdr3_nt: TGCAGCGTTGAACGGCGATTGAACACTGAAGCTTTCTTT
v_call: TRBV5-5; clone_size: .; cdr3_length: 14; j_call: TRBJ1-2; d_call: TRBD1; cdr3_aa: CASSLGTGHYGYTF; cdr3_nt: TGTGCCAGCAGCTTGGGGACAGGACACTATGGCTACACCTTC
v_call: TRBV5-1; clone_size: .; cdr3_length: 16; j_call: TRBJ2-1; d_call: TRBD2; cdr3_aa: CASSLGGTSGDNEQFF; cdr3_nt: TGCGCCAGCAGCTTGGGGGGGACTAGCGGGGACAATGAGCAGTTCTTC
v_call: TRBV18; clone_size: .; cdr3_length: 14; j_call: TRBJ1-1; d_call: .; cdr3_aa: CASSPPTDSIEAFF; cdr3_nt: TGTGCCAGCTCACCTCCGACGGACAGTATTGAAGCTTTCTTT
v_call: TRBV18; clone_size: once; cdr3_length: 13; j_call: TRBJ2-3; d_call: .; cdr3_aa: CASSPTSGDTQYF; cdr3_nt: TGTGCCAGCTCACCAACTTCAGGGGATACGCAGTATTTT
v_call: TRBV30; clone_size: .; cdr3_length: 13; j_call: TRBJ2-7; d_call: .; cdr3_aa: CAWTIGLSYEQYF; cdr3_nt: TGTGCCTGGACGATCGGACTCTCCTACGAGCAGTACTTC
v_call: TRBV5-1; clone_size: .; cdr3_length: 14; j_call: TRBJ1-1; d_call: .; cdr3_aa: CATSFLGAKEEAFF; cdr3_nt: TGCGCCACCTCGTTCCTGGGGGCCAAAGAAGAAGCTTTCTTT
v_call: TRBV5-8; clone_size: .; cdr3_length: 15; j_call: TRBJ2-6; d_call: .; cdr3_aa: CASSAQTSGANVLTF; cdr3_nt: TGTGCCAGCAGCGCCCAGACCTCTGGGGCCAACGTCCTGACTTTC
v_call: TRBV7-8; clone_size: .; cdr3_length: 11; j_call: TRBJ2-5; d_call: .; cdr3_aa: CASSSMETQYF; cdr3_nt: TGTGCCAGCAGCTCCATGGAGACCCAGTACTTC
v_call: TRBV13; clone_size: once; cdr3_length: 15; j_call: TRBJ2-7; d_call: .; cdr3_aa: CASSYGRGNSYEQYF; cdr3_nt: TGTGCCAGCAGCTACGGTCGGGGGAACTCCTACGAGCAGTACTTC
v_call: TRBV4-1; clone_size: .; cdr3_length: 19; j_call: TRBJ2-3; d_call: TRBD2; cdr3_aa: CASSQAPGGGTGITDTQYF; cdr3_nt: TGCGCCAGCAGCCAAGCTCCCGGGGGGGGCACTGGGATCACAGATACGCAGTATTTT
v_call: TRBV7-9; clone_size: .; cdr3_length: 18; j_call: TRBJ2-3; d_call: TRBD2; cdr3_aa: CASSSTVPRDYPSDTQYF; cdr3_nt: TGTGCCAGCAGCTCTACCGTCCCTAGGGACTACCCCTCCGATACGCAGTATTTT
v_call: TRBV10-3; clone_size: .; cdr3_length: 13; j_call: TRBJ1-1; d_call: .; cdr3_aa: CAISDERNTEAFF; cdr3_nt: TGTGCCATCAGTGATGAAAGGAACACTGAAGCTTTCTTT
v_call: TRBV5-1; clone_size: .; cdr3_length: 15; j_call: TRBJ2-3; d_call: TRBD2; cdr3_aa: CASSSSGGAQDTQYF; cdr3_nt: TGCGCCAGCAGCTCGAGCGGGGGGGCCCAAGATACGCAGTATTTT
v_call: TRBV4-1; clone_size: .; cdr3_length: 15; j_call: TRBJ1-1; d_call: .; cdr3_aa: CASSQGPGGGTEAFF; cdr3_nt: TGCGCCAGCAGCCAAGGGCCGGGGGGAGGCACTGAAGCTTTCTTT
v_call: TRBV6-1; clone_size: few; cdr3_length: 15; j_call: TRBJ1-6; d_call: .; cdr3_aa: CASSEDLGMGSPLHF; cdr3_nt: TGTGCCAGCAGTGAAGATCTGGGGATGGGGTCACCCCTCCACTTT
v_call: TRBV5-8; clone_size: .; cdr3_length: 17; j_call: TRBJ2-4; d_call: .; cdr3_aa: CASSLYLDTEAKNIQYF; cdr3_nt: TGTGCCAGCAGCTTGTATTTGGACACCGAAGCCAAAAACATTCAGTACTTC
v_call: TRBV30; clone_size: few; cdr3_length: 14; j_call: TRBJ1-2; d_call: .; cdr3_aa: CAWSARGLGYGYTF; cdr3_nt: TGTGCCTGGAGTGCCCGGGGACTTGGGTATGGCTACACCTTC
v_call: TRBV27; clone_size: .; cdr3_length: 14; j_call: TRBJ1-1; d_call: .; cdr3_aa: CASSFAGINTEAFF; cdr3_nt: TGTGCCAGCAGTTTTGCAGGGATTAACACTGAAGCTTTCTTT
v_call: TRBV6-6; clone_size: .; cdr3_length: 13; j_call: TRBJ2-5; d_call: .; cdr3_aa: CASSYTTQETQYF; cdr3_nt: TGTGCCAGCAGTTACACCACTCAAGAGACCCAGTACTTC
v_call: TRBV20-1; clone_size: .; cdr3_length: 11; j_call: TRBJ1-2; d_call: TRBD1; cdr3_aa: CSVRTGVGYTF; cdr3_nt: TGCAGTGTCAGGACAGGGGTTGGCTACACCTTC
v_call: TRBV19; clone_size: .; cdr3_length: 13; j_call: TRBJ1-4; d_call: .; cdr3_aa: CASTSPGNEKLFF; cdr3_nt: TGTGCCAGTACCTCGCCAGGGAATGAAAAACTGTTTTTT
v_call: TRBV30; clone_size: once; cdr3_length: 17; j_call: TRBJ2-6; d_call: TRBD2; cdr3_aa: CAWNPGLAGSGANVLTF; cdr3_nt: TGTGCCTGGAACCCGGGACTAGCGGGCTCTGGGGCCAACGTCCTGACTTTC
v_call: TRBV29-1; clone_size: .; cdr3_length: 12; j_call: TRBJ1-3; d_call: .; cdr3_aa: CSAQDSGNTIYF; cdr3_nt: TGCAGCGCACAGGACTCTGGAAACACCATATATTTT
v_call: TRBV30; clone_size: .; cdr3_length: 14; j_call: TRBJ2-6; d_call: .; cdr3_aa: CACYALSGANVLTF; cdr3_nt: TGTGCCTGCTATGCCCTCTCCGGGGCCAACGTCCTGACTTTC